This is a list of T cell receptor beta chains from one sample in a study of OX40 agonist ivuxolimab in advanced cancers. Only in-frame clones appear in the TCRdb table, and some are missing; sequencing was by immunoSEQ multiplex PCR. This table holds approximately 66,000 clones, over 80% found once. This specimen consisted of CD4+ or CD8+ T cells sorted from blood, obtained in a trial of the OX40 agonist ivuxolimab. The source is an adult with an advanced solid tumor such as melanoma, head and neck, liver or kidney cancer. CDR3s include the opening cysteine and the closing phenylalanine or tryptophan. The order of the fields is clone size, D gene, J gene, V gene, CDR3 length, CDR3 DNA, CDR3 protein. The D gene is left open where the match is weak. Clone size is shown for a subset of rows, as once, few, many or a class of expanded clone.

abundance: NA
d_gene: NA
j_gene: TRBJ2-7
v_gene: TRBV5-4
len: 11
CDR3nt: TGTGCCAGCAGCTCATACTACGAGCAGTACTTC
CDR3aa: CASSSYYEQYF

abundance: NA
d_gene: NA
j_gene: TRBJ1-2
v_gene: TRBV15
len: 14
CDR3nt: TGTGCCACCAGCAGAGATATTGGGGTCGCCGGCTACACCTTC
CDR3aa: CATSRDIGVAGYTF

abundance: NA
d_gene: NA
j_gene: TRBJ2-7
v_gene: TRBV7-6
len: 15
CDR3nt: TGTGCCAGCAGCTCTCAGGGTGGTAACTCCTACGAGCAGTACTTC
CDR3aa: CASSSQGGNSYEQYF

abundance: NA
d_gene: NA
j_gene: TRBJ2-1
v_gene: TRBV5-1
len: 16
CDR3nt: TGCGCCAGCAGCCTCCGAGGGGGGGAGTTTAACAATGAGCAGTTCTTC
CDR3aa: CASSLRGGEFNNEQFF

abundance: NA
d_gene: NA
j_gene: TRBJ1-4
v_gene: TRBV10-3
len: 15
CDR3nt: TGTGCCATCAGTGAGTCGCTCGGTACTAATGAAAAACTGTTTTTT
CDR3aa: CAISESLGTNEKLFF

abundance: NA
d_gene: TRBD2
j_gene: TRBJ2-3
v_gene: TRBV7-3
len: 17
CDR3nt: TGTGCCAGCAGCTTAACTGGGGGACTAGCGGGGCGAGATACGCAGTATTTT
CDR3aa: CASSLTGGLAGRDTQYF

abundance: NA
d_gene: NA
j_gene: TRBJ2-7
v_gene: TRBV6-1
len: 13
CDR3nt: TGTGCCCTAGGGTGGTCAGGGGTGAACGAGCAGTACTTC
CDR3aa: CALGWSGVNEQYF

abundance: NA
d_gene: NA
j_gene: TRBJ1-1
v_gene: TRBV10-3
len: 16
CDR3nt: TGTGCCATCAGTTTAACAGGGATCGGACTGAACACTGAAGCTTTCTTT
CDR3aa: CAISLTGIGLNTEAFF

abundance: NA
d_gene: NA
j_gene: TRBJ2-2
v_gene: TRBV6-6
len: 13
CDR3nt: TGTGCCAGCAGTTACCAAGACACCGGGGAGCTGTTTTTT
CDR3aa: CASSYQDTGELFF

abundance: NA
d_gene: NA
j_gene: TRBJ2-2
v_gene: TRBV11-1
len: 15
CDR3nt: TGTGCCAGCAGCTTAGGGCAGAGTCTCACCGGGGAGCTGTTTTTT
CDR3aa: CASSLGQSLTGELFF

abundance: NA
d_gene: TRBD1
j_gene: TRBJ1-3
v_gene: TRBV14
len: 19
CDR3nt: TGTGCCAGCAGCCACTTCCCGGGACAGGGGACCTCCTCTGGAAACACCATATATTTT
CDR3aa: CASSHFPGQGTSSGNTIYF

abundance: NA
d_gene: NA
j_gene: TRBJ1-3
v_gene: TRBV29-1
len: 14
CDR3nt: TGCAGCGTTGATAGGGCAGGCTCTGGAAACACCATATATTTT
CDR3aa: CSVDRAGSGNTIYF

abundance: NA
d_gene: NA
j_gene: TRBJ1-1
v_gene: TRBV11-1
len: 14
CDR3nt: TGTGCCAGCAGCTACTGGACGGGGAACACTGAAGCTTTCTTT
CDR3aa: CASSYWTGNTEAFF

abundance: NA
d_gene: NA
j_gene: TRBJ2-3
v_gene: TRBV7-2
len: 14
CDR3nt: TGTGCCAGCAGCTTAATCATGGTAGGGGATACGCAGTATTTT
CDR3aa: CASSLIMVGDTQYF

abundance: NA
d_gene: NA
j_gene: TRBJ1-5
v_gene: TRBV5-1
len: 14
CDR3nt: TGCGCCAGCAGCTTGACCGGTTACAATCAGCCCCAGCATTTT
CDR3aa: CASSLTGYNQPQHF

abundance: NA
d_gene: NA
j_gene: TRBJ2-2
v_gene: TRBV2
len: 13
CDR3nt: TGTGCCAGCAGTGCCTGGGAGTCCGGGGAGCTGTTTTTT
CDR3aa: CASSAWESGELFF

abundance: NA
d_gene: NA
j_gene: TRBJ1-4
v_gene: TRBV5-5
len: 14
CDR3nt: TGTGCCAGCAGCCAATCTTTGGCAAATGAAAAACTGTTTTTT
CDR3aa: CASSQSLANEKLFF

abundance: NA
d_gene: NA
j_gene: TRBJ2-2
v_gene: TRBV5-4
len: 15
CDR3nt: TGTGCCAGCAGCCCTCGTGGGATGGGGACCGGGGAGCTGTTTTTT
CDR3aa: CASSPRGMGTGELFF

abundance: NA
d_gene: NA
j_gene: TRBJ1-6
v_gene: TRBV11-3
len: 14
CDR3nt: TGTGCCAGCAGCTTAGGAGTGTTCAACTCACCCCTCCACTTT
CDR3aa: CASSLGVFNSPLHF

abundance: NA
d_gene: NA
j_gene: TRBJ1-1
v_gene: TRBV7-2
len: 13
CDR3nt: TGTGCCAGCAGCGGGACCTCGAACACTGAAGCTTTCTTT
CDR3aa: CASSGTSNTEAFF

abundance: once
d_gene: NA
j_gene: TRBJ2-3
v_gene: TRBV5-8
len: 14
CDR3nt: TGTGCCAGCAGCTTGGGACCGAGCACAGATACGCAGTATTTT
CDR3aa: CASSLGPSTDTQYF

abundance: once
d_gene: NA
j_gene: TRBJ1-6
v_gene: TRBV11-2
len: 17
CDR3nt: TGTGCCAGCAGCTTAGTCGCGAGTGGAGGGGTCCATTCACCCCTCCACTTT
CDR3aa: CASSLVASGGVHSPLHF

abundance: NA
d_gene: TRBD1
j_gene: TRBJ1-2
v_gene: TRBV5-1
len: 13
CDR3nt: TGCGCCAGCATTGGGACAGGGGCAATGGGCTACACCTTC
CDR3aa: CASIGTGAMGYTF

abundance: NA
d_gene: TRBD2
j_gene: TRBJ2-7
v_gene: TRBV11-2
len: 17
CDR3nt: TGTGCCAGCAGCTTAGTTAGCGGGGGGCTTTCGACCTACGAGCAGTACTTC
CDR3aa: CASSLVSGGLSTYEQYF

abundance: NA
d_gene: TRBD2
j_gene: TRBJ2-1
v_gene: TRBV7-9
len: 17
CDR3nt: TGTGCCAGCAGCTTACGTCGACTAGCGGGCTCCTACAATGAGCAGTTCTTC
CDR3aa: CASSLRRLAGSYNEQFF

abundance: NA
d_gene: TRBD1
j_gene: TRBJ2-7
v_gene: TRBV5-1
len: 14
CDR3nt: TGCGCCAGCAGTCCGGGACAGGGGTTAAACGAGCAGTACTTC
CDR3aa: CASSPGQGLNEQYF

abundance: NA
d_gene: NA
j_gene: TRBJ1-5
v_gene: TRBV7-2
len: 14
CDR3nt: TGTGCCAGCAGCTTGGTCCCCGCAGGTCAGCCCCAGCATTTT
CDR3aa: CASSLVPAGQPQHF

abundance: NA
d_gene: TRBD2
j_gene: TRBJ2-7
v_gene: TRBV4-3
len: 14
CDR3nt: TGCGCCAGCAGCCAGGGGGGGTTCTCCTACGAGCAGTACTTC
CDR3aa: CASSQGGFSYEQYF

abundance: NA
d_gene: NA
j_gene: TRBJ1-2
v_gene: TRBV6-5
len: 13
CDR3nt: TGTGCCAGCAGTTACTCCCCACCCTATGGCTACACCTTC
CDR3aa: CASSYSPPYGYTF

abundance: NA
d_gene: TRBD1
j_gene: TRBJ1-3
v_gene: TRBV19
len: 16
CDR3nt: TGTGCCAGTAGTGATCGGACAGGGCTCCTAGGAAACACCATATATTTT
CDR3aa: CASSDRTGLLGNTIYF

abundance: NA
d_gene: NA
j_gene: TRBJ1-1
v_gene: TRBV25-1
len: 13
CDR3nt: TGTGCCAGCAGTTTGACAGCCAACACTGAAGCTTTCTTT
CDR3aa: CASSLTANTEAFF

abundance: once
d_gene: NA
j_gene: TRBJ2-7
v_gene: TRBV5-1
len: 17
CDR3nt: TGCGCCAGCAGCTTAGGGCAGGGGTCTGGAGCCCCCTACGAGCAGTACTTC
CDR3aa: CASSLGQGSGAPYEQYF

abundance: NA
d_gene: NA
j_gene: TRBJ2-2
v_gene: TRBV6-5
len: 13
CDR3nt: TGTGCCAGCAGGAGGGAGGTTACCGGGGAGCTGTTTTTT
CDR3aa: CASRREVTGELFF

abundance: NA
d_gene: NA
j_gene: TRBJ1-1
v_gene: TRBV10-3
len: 12
CDR3nt: TGTGCCATCAGTGGGGGGAGAACTGAAGCTTTCTTT
CDR3aa: CAISGGRTEAFF

abundance: NA
d_gene: TRBD2
j_gene: TRBJ2-2
v_gene: TRBV5-1
len: 16
CDR3nt: TGCGCCAGCAGCTTGGGAGCGGGGGGAACACCGGAGGAGCTGTTTTTT
CDR3aa: CASSLGAGGTPEELFF

abundance: NA
d_gene: NA
j_gene: TRBJ2-3
v_gene: TRBV5-6
len: 14
CDR3nt: TGTGCCAGCAGCCTCGGGACTGATACAGATACGCAGTATTTT
CDR3aa: CASSLGTDTDTQYF

abundance: few
d_gene: TRBD1
j_gene: TRBJ1-6
v_gene: TRBV2
len: 14
CDR3nt: TGTGCCAGCAACATACAGGGGAGCAATTCACCCCTCCACTTT
CDR3aa: CASNIQGSNSPLHF

abundance: NA
d_gene: NA
j_gene: TRBJ1-2
v_gene: TRBV28
len: 12
CDR3nt: TGTGCCAGCAGTTCCAGGGACTATGGCTACACCTTC
CDR3aa: CASSSRDYGYTF

abundance: NA
d_gene: TRBD1
j_gene: TRBJ1-6
v_gene: TRBV6-6
len: 16
CDR3nt: TGTGCCAGCAGGCTAGACAGGGAATTCTATAATTCACCCCTCCACTTT
CDR3aa: CASRLDREFYNSPLHF

abundance: NA
d_gene: NA
j_gene: TRBJ2-1
v_gene: TRBV28
len: 14
CDR3nt: TGTGCCAGCAGTTCAGAGCAAATTTACAATGAGCAGTTCTTC
CDR3aa: CASSSEQIYNEQFF

abundance: few
d_gene: TRBD2
j_gene: TRBJ2-1
v_gene: TRBV6-5
len: 13
CDR3nt: TGTGCCAGCAGTTTAGCGGGATACAATGAGCAGTTCTTC
CDR3aa: CASSLAGYNEQFF

abundance: NA
d_gene: TRBD2
j_gene: TRBJ2-7
v_gene: TRBV7-8
len: 15
CDR3nt: TGTGCCAGCAGCTTCGGGACTAGCGGGGCGTACGAGCAGTACTTC
CDR3aa: CASSFGTSGAYEQYF

abundance: NA
d_gene: NA
j_gene: TRBJ1-1
v_gene: TRBV7-2
len: 13
CDR3nt: TGTGCCAGCAGCTTCACTAGGAACACTGAAGCTTTCTTT
CDR3aa: CASSFTRNTEAFF

abundance: NA
d_gene: NA
j_gene: TRBJ2-5
v_gene: TRBV7-3
len: 13
CDR3nt: TGTGCCAGCAGCCAGGACAACCAAGAGACCCAGTACTTC
CDR3aa: CASSQDNQETQYF

abundance: NA
d_gene: NA
j_gene: TRBJ1-3
v_gene: TRBV2
len: 13
CDR3nt: TGTGCCAGCACAGCCGGACGTGGGGACACCATATATTTT
CDR3aa: CASTAGRGDTIYF